The source of this TCR beta chain is a study of blood T cell repertoires in COVID-19. On the study more broadly: Sources were T cells, B-cell-depleted T cells, or PBMCs; the material itself was cDNA or gDNA.

The table came from immunoSEQ multiplex PCR; TCRdb's copy has only in-frame clones and leaves some out. Of roughly 500,000 clones in the sample, roughly 85% are singletons; the top ten hold about 3.2%. Germline values: CDR1 LNHDA, CDR2 SQIVND (reference sequence). This CDR3 region has 11 residues. V lost 11 bases and J lost 5, with 11 bases in between. This sequence joins TRBV19 and TRBJ2-3; D is ambiguous. Sequences were obtained from peripheral blood. The sequence was obtained from a human donor in a cohort sampled during active COVID-19. The DNA for the CDR3 is TGTGCCGGCTCGGGTAAAGATACGCAGTATTTT. Translated, it gives CAGSGKDTQYF.